The rows below give T cell receptor beta chains drawn from one sample of a study of blood T cell repertoires in COVID-19. The repertoire was sequenced with immunoSEQ multiplex PCR; TCRdb's copy has only in-frame clones and lacks some. The data show roughly 200,000 clones, around 80% seen once. The material sequenced was peripheral blood. These receptors were collected from a woman of 80 years or more with active or convalescent COVID-19. The CDR3 runs from the conserved cysteine through the conserved F or W. The order of the fields is J gene, D gene, V gene, clone size, CDR3 DNA, CDR3 protein. D genes are given only for firm matches. Clone sizes are given selectively: once, few, many, or a class where the clone is expanded.

TRBJ1-3	TRBD1	TRBV9	-	TGTGCCAGCAGCGTGACAGGGCTGGCTGGAAACACCATATATTTT	CASSVTGLAGNTIYF
TRBJ1-1	TRBD1	TRBV19	-	TGTGCCAGTAGTATTAGGGCAGGGGGAGACACTGAAGCTTTCTTT	CASSIRAGGDTEAFF
TRBJ1-1	TRBD1	TRBV5-6	-	TGTGCCAGCAGCCTCGGACAGGGCGGAGGGAACACTGAAGCTTTCTTT	CASSLGQGGGNTEAFF
TRBJ1-3	TRBD1	TRBV5-1	-	TGCGCCAGCAGCCTCAGACAGGGTTCCTCTGGAAACACCATATATTTT	CASSLRQGSSGNTIYF
TRBJ2-5	-	TRBV7-2	-	TGTGCCAGCAGCCCGCAAAGCCACAGGCCTCCATTGACCCAGTACTTC	CASSPQSHRPPLTQYF
TRBJ2-2	-	TRBV28	-	TGTGCCAGCAGTTTTCCCAGCACCGGGGAGCTGTTTTTT	CASSFPSTGELFF
TRBJ1-4	-	TRBV3-1/TRBV3-2	-	TGTGCCAGCAACGGAGTTGGTGAAAAACTGTTTTTT	CASNGVGEKLFF
TRBJ2-1	-	TRBV29-1	-	TGCAGCGTTGAAGTCCTAAGGGGTGTAAGGATCGATGAGCAGTTCTTC	CSVEVLRGVRIDEQFF
TRBJ2-1	TRBD2	TRBV5-1	-	TGCGCCAGCAGCATAATGGGGGAGGGTGAGCAGTTCTTC	CASSIMGEGEQFF
TRBJ2-4	TRBD2	TRBV4-2	-	TGTGCCAGCAGCCAAGGGACTAGCCGGACCAAAAACATTCAGTACTTC	CASSQGTSRTKNIQYF
TRBJ2-5	TRBD2	TRBV2	-	TGTGCCAGCAGTGTTAGCGGGGGGGCCACAGAGACCCAGTACTTC	CASSVSGGATETQYF
TRBJ2-7	TRBD1	TRBV23-1	-	TGCGCCAGCAGTCCGTCTAGGACAGGGACCGCCGAGCAGTACTTC	CASSPSRTGTAEQYF
TRBJ1-2	TRBD1	TRBV14	-	TGTGCCAGCAGCTGGGACAGGGCTAACTATGGCTACACCTTC	CASSWDRANYGYTF
TRBJ2-7	TRBD1	TRBV3-1/TRBV3-2	-	TGTGCCAGCAGCGGGACAGTGGATCCCTACGAGCAGTACTTC	CASSGTVDPYEQYF
TRBJ1-5	-	TRBV3-1/TRBV3-2	-	TGTGCCAGCAGCCAAGAAGCGCAGGGTCTCCATCAGCCCCAGCATTTT	CASSQEAQGLHQPQHF
TRBJ2-2	TRBD1	TRBV4-3	-	TGCGCCAGCAGCCAAGGGTCACAGGGGCACACCGGGGAGCTGTTTTTT	CASSQGSQGHTGELFF
TRBJ2-5	TRBD1	TRBV5-1	-	TGCGCCAGCAGCACTGGACAGGCCTCCCAAGAGACCCAGTACTTC	CASSTGQASQETQYF
TRBJ2-5	TRBD2	TRBV10-3	-	TGTGCCATCAAAAGCGGGGTGTACCAAGAGACCCAGTACTTC	CAIKSGVYQETQYF
TRBJ1-2	TRBD1	TRBV5-6	-	TGTGCCAGCATCCGAGGGACAGAGCTATCTGGCTACACCTTC	CASIRGTELSGYTF
TRBJ1-3	TRBD1	TRBV5-1	once	TGCGCCAGCAGCAGAGCAGGGGGCACTGGAAACACCATATATTTT	CASSRAGGTGNTIYF
TRBJ2-2	-	TRBV6-6	once	TGTGCCAGCAGTTACCAGGAAACGACCGGGGAGCTGTTTTTT	CASSYQETTGELFF
TRBJ1-1	-	TRBV3-1/TRBV3-2	-	TGTGCCAGCAGCCAAGCAGGGACTGAAGCTTTCTTT	CASSQAGTEAFF
TRBJ1-2	-	TRBV28	-	TGTGCCAGCAGTTTTGGTCTGACTTATGGCTACACCTTC	CASSFGLTYGYTF
TRBJ2-7	-	TRBV2	many	TGTGCCAGCACCCAGGCCGACAGCTACGAGCAGTACTTC	CASTQADSYEQYF
TRBJ2-3	TRBD2	TRBV27	-	TGTGCCAGCAGTTTAGATCTAGCGGGGTATTATACGCAGTATTTT	CASSLDLAGYYTQYF
TRBJ2-3	-	TRBV27	once	TGTGCCAGCAGTCAATCGGGGGTTAGTTCAGATACGCAGTATTTT	CASSQSGVSSDTQYF
TRBJ2-7	TRBD2	TRBV9	-	TGTGCCAGCAGCATGGGACTAGCGGGGGGGCCCGGGCAGTACTTC	CASSMGLAGGPGQYF
TRBJ2-5	-	TRBV5-1	few	TGCGCCAGCAGCTTGGCTTGGGGGGTTCAAGAGACCCAGTACTTC	CASSLAWGVQETQYF
TRBJ1-2	TRBD1	TRBV10-3	-	TGTGCCTATGCAGGGGAGAGGGGGCCTAACTATGGCTACACCTTC	CAYAGERGPNYGYTF
TRBJ2-7	-	TRBV6-2/TRBV6-3	-	TGTGCCAGCAGTTCCTCCGGGGTCTCCTACGAGCAGTACTTC	CASSSSGVSYEQYF
TRBJ2-3	-	TRBV7-2	-	TGTGCCAGCAGCGCAGAACGGGAAGATACGCAGTATTTT	CASSAEREDTQYF
TRBJ1-4	TRBD1	TRBV5-1	-	TGCGCCAGCAGCTTGGAGACAGGGGGCGGTGAAAAACTGTTTTTT	CASSLETGGGEKLFF
TRBJ1-2	TRBD1	TRBV13	-	TGTGCCAGCAGCGGATGGACAGGCGACTTTACCTTC	CASSGWTGDFTF
TRBJ2-7	-	TRBV11-2	few	TGTGCCAGCAGGTCCGGGATCGAGCAGTACTTC	CASRSGIEQYF
TRBJ2-5	TRBD2	TRBV5-1	-	TGCGCCAGCAGCTTGGGACTAGCGGGGGTTATTCAAGAGACCCAGTACTTC	CASSLGLAGVIQETQYF
TRBJ2-5	TRBD1	TRBV5-1	-	TGCGCCAGCAGCCTCATGGACAGGGGAGAAGAGACCCAGTACTTC	CASSLMDRGEETQYF
TRBJ1-1	TRBD1	TRBV20-1	-	TGCAGTGCCCTACAGGGGGCTGAAGCTTTCTTT	CSALQGAEAFF
TRBJ2-6	-	TRBV12-1	-	TGTGCCAGCAGTCCCTTAGGCAGGGCTTCTTTCTCTGGGGCCAACGTCCTGACTTTC	CASSPLGRASFSGANVLTF
TRBJ2-1	TRBD2	TRBV4-3	-	TGCGCCAGCAGCCAAGGACAGCGGGGGGGTAGTGAGCAGTTCTTC	CASSQGQRGGSEQFF
TRBJ2-1	TRBD2	TRBV27	-	TGTGCCAGCAGTTTACAGACTAGCGAGGGCCAGTTCTTC	CASSLQTSEGQFF
TRBJ2-7	TRBD1	TRBV28	-	TGTGCCAGCAGTTCGACAGGGGAACTCTACGAGCAGTACTTC	CASSSTGELYEQYF
TRBJ2-7	-	TRBV11-2	-	TGTGCCAGCAGCTTAGCAATGGGGGGTCCGGCGATCTACGAGCAGTACTTC	CASSLAMGGPAIYEQYF
TRBJ1-6	-	TRBV5-1	-	TGCGCCAGCAGCTTGGCGGGCAGGGCCTATTCACCCCTCCACTTT	CASSLAGRAYSPLHF
TRBJ2-3	TRBD2	TRBV24-1	-	TGTGCCACCAGTGACCCGCGGGGGGTGGATACGCAGTATTTT	CATSDPRGVDTQYF
TRBJ1-2	-	TRBV19	-	TGTGCCAGTAGAAGGGGGGGCTATGGCTACACCTTC	CASRRGGYGYTF
TRBJ2-7	-	TRBV5-1	-	TGCGCCAGCAGCTTAGGGGTTAACTCCTACGAGCAGTACTTC	CASSLGVNSYEQYF
TRBJ1-1	TRBD1	TRBV5-1	-	TGCGCCAGCAGCTCGGGACAGACACTGAACACTGAAGCTTTCTTT	CASSSGQTLNTEAFF
TRBJ2-2	TRBD2	TRBV19	-	TGTGCCAGTAGTCCTAGCGGGGATTCGAACACCGGGGAGCTGTTTTTT	CASSPSGDSNTGELFF
TRBJ1-2	TRBD1	TRBV7-2	-	TGTGCCAGCAGTAGAGGACAGGCCCCGAGGGGCTACACCTTC	CASSRGQAPRGYTF
TRBJ1-5	-	TRBV6-1	once	TGTGCCAGCAGTGAAGCGGGAGGGCGGAATGGCAATCAGCCCCAGCATTTT	CASSEAGGRNGNQPQHF
TRBJ2-7	-	TRBV7-9	few	TGTGCCAGCAGCTCAAGGACTGCCGAGCAGTACTTC	CASSSRTAEQYF
TRBJ2-1	TRBD2	TRBV3-1/TRBV3-2	-	TGTGCCAGCAGGCAGGGCGGGGGCTACAATGAGCAGTTCTTC	CASRQGGGYNEQFF